The 3 T cell receptor beta chains below all came from one sample that was sequenced in a study of shared clonotypes between healthy human individuals. Measured with immunoSEQ multiplex PCR; TCRdb has only the in-frame clones, and not every one. The sample shows around 700,000 clones, 73% of them seen only once. Input material: memory CD4+ T cells sorted from blood. Subset described: CD45RA-negative fraction. These receptors were obtained from a woman in her 30s in good health.

The chain couples TRBV27 to TRBJ1-5; no firm D call. Per the germline V gene, CDR1 is MNHEY and CDR2 is SMNVEV (reference sequence). V lost 3 bases and J lost 0, with 9 bases in between. The CDR3 totals 15 residues. The CDR3, as DNA: TGTGCCAGCAGTTTCCGAGGGAATAGCAATCAGCCCCAGCATTTT. As protein: CASSFRGNSNQPQHF.

V gene TRBV13 combines with J gene TRBJ2-2, with 8 bases fitting TRBD1. Germline lookup yields CDR1 PRHDT and CDR2 FYEKMQ (reference sequence). The J segment lost 5 bases and the V segment lost 4 bases, leaving 9 bases of the junction unmatched. The CDR3 consists of 16 residues. The CDR3 is CASSSRDRGETGELFF. CDR3 nucleotide sequence: TGTGCCAGCAGCTCCCGTGACAGGGGCGAGACCGGGGAGCTGTTTTTT.

The chain carries TRBV28 and TRBJ2-1, with TRBD2 matching 8 bases. The CDR3 extends over 15 amino acids. Germline CDR1 and CDR2: MDHEN and SYDVKM. V trimming: 5 bases; J trimming: 8 bases; junction bases outside the gene matches: 11. CDR3 sequence (DNA): TGTGCCAGCAGTCGGGGGGGACTAGGTAGCGATGAGCAGTTCTTC. Amino acid sequence: CASSRGGLGSDEQFF.